A selection of T cell receptor beta chains follows, all from one sample in a study of Tregs in tolerant kidney transplant recipients. Profiled with immunoSEQ multiplex PCR; TCRdb holds only in-frame clones, not every one. The data hold just under 65,000 clones, with 98% observed a single time. The material sequenced was Tregs from blood, taken before the transplant. These receptors originate from a human donor who received a combined kidney and bone marrow transplant. The CDR3 runs from the conserved cysteine through the conserved F or W. Each record gives: V gene, J gene, CDR3 protein.

>TRBV18|TRBJ2-7
CASSPGTGNYEQYF
>TRBV19|TRBJ1-6
CASNRSGGTPLHF
>TRBV7-2|TRBJ2-3
CASSVASGRGTQYF
>TRBV5-1|TRBJ2-1
CASSLGDYYNEQFF
>TRBV7-2|TRBJ2-1
CASSLSREYNEQFF
>TRBV6-1|TRBJ1-2
CASRQIRGGGGYTF
>TRBV7-7|TRBJ2-7
CASSLLDRGLGEQYF
>TRBV5-1|TRBJ2-7
CASSLDRGDGEQYF
>TRBV6-6|TRBJ2-7
CASSYSNDRGFYEQYF
>TRBV5-1|TRBJ1-2
CASRAGSVYGYTF
>TRBV27|TRBJ2-2
CASSFSTGELFF
>TRBV9|TRBJ2-3
CASSVGRAERTDTQYF
>TRBV5-1|TRBJ1-2
CASSLDLLQNPYGYTF
>TRBV30|TRBJ1-4
CAWSVYRGQRGNEKLFF
>TRBV5-1|TRBJ2-1
CASRGVADYNEQFF
>TRBV18|TRBJ2-1
CASSPPRQAANGRSNEQFF
>TRBV19|TRBJ2-2
CASRTGGRNTGELFF
>TRBV6-1|TRBJ2-1
CASSEVKVGGAWGNEQFF
>TRBV2|TRBJ2-7
CASSEGHGTVSFQHF
>TRBV4-2|TRBJ2-1
CASSRGGSARSYNEQFF
>TRBV14|TRBJ2-2
CASNPGELFF
>TRBV7-2|TRBJ1-2
CASSSRTGLYGYTF
>TRBV5-1|TRBJ2-1
CASSLGLAGGHEQFF
>TRBV5-1|TRBJ2-5
CASRGGTDSRTATQYF
>TRBV5-1|TRBJ1-2
CASSPGTGSYGYTF